This TCR beta chain was identified during a study of T-cell memory formation after mild COVID-19. Study-level results: Pre-infection memory carried some responding clones, suggesting that cross-reactive memory joined. Most CD4+ clones that shrank were in CM and EM, while CD8+ ones turned up in EMRA. The authors left the SARS-CoV-2 specificity of second-wave clones peaking on day 37 unconfirmed.

There are 17 residues in the CDR3. The J segment lost 7 bases and the V segment lost 1 base, leaving 12 bases of the junction unmatched. Germline loops: CDR1 SGHTA, CDR2 FQGNSA. 5'RACE primed from the constant segment yielded TCR alpha and TCR beta cDNA libraries bearing sample barcodes and UMIs. One entry per CDR3 protein results from TCRdb running MiXCR on the 5' RACE reads. The repertoire includes about 390,000 distinct CDR3 sequences, 16% of them detected once, and about a fifth sits in the top ten. Comment on this clonotype: Antigen unknown.

Material: PBMCs or a T cell subset sorted from them (not recorded which). This sequence joins TRBV7-2 and TRBJ1-5, with 8 bases lining up with TRBD1. This sequence was found in a man younger than 30 who had mild COVID-19 (a few samples of this study predate the infection). Cell type and time point are not known. DNA of the CDR3: TGTGCCAGCAGCTTAGTCCGTTGGCAGGGGGCAGGACAGCCCCAGCATTTT. Translation: CASSLVRWQGAGQPQHF.